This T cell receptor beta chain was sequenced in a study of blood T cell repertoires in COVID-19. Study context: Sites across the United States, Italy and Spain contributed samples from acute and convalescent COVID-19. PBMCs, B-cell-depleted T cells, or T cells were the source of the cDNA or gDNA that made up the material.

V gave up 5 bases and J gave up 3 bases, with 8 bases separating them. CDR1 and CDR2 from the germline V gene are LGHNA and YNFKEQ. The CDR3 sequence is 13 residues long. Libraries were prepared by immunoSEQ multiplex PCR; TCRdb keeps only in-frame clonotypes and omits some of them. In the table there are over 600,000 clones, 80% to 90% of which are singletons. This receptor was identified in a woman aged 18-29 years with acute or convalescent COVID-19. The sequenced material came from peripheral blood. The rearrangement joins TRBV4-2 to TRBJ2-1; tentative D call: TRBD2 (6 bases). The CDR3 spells CASSGGVYNEQFF. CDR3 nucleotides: TGTGCCAGCAGCGGCGGGGTCTACAATGAGCAGTTCTTC.